The 24 T cell receptor beta chains listed next were all sequenced from one sample in a study of T cell repertoires in cytomegalovirus infection. Their specific antigens are unknown. TCRdb re-called the reads with MiXCR, one entry per CDR3 protein. Here the sample spans 900,000 to 950,000 distinct CDR3 sequences, approximately 31% being singletons. This sample comprised cultured CD8+ T cells from PBMCs, obtained from culture after CMV antigen stimulation. These receptors came from a human donor in good health (CMV status not recorded). Some clones in this sample may be carry-over from other donors' samples.

This clonotype was seen a handful of times. The chain has TRBV6-2 or TRBV6-3 and TRBJ2-1; TRBD1 might be the D (5 bases). Per the germline V gene, CDR1 is MNHEY and CDR2 is SVGEGT. Trimming shortened V by 0 bases and J by 7 bases, and 16 bases separated the two germline ends. CDR3 length: 16 amino acids. CDR3 protein: CASSYSPGHLGNEQFF. DNA of the CDR3: TGTGCCAGCAGTTACTCCCCCGGACACTTGGGGAATGAGCAGTTCTTC.

This clonotype was found a few times. The chain is built from TRBV6-5 and TRBJ2-1; TRBD2 might be the D (6 bases). Deletions cut 0 bases from V and 4 bases from J, with 13 bases between. This CDR3 spans 16 amino acids. Germline-derived CDR1 and CDR2 are MNHEY and SVGAGI. The CDR3 region has the DNA TGTGCCAGCAGTTACTCGTGGGGACTGGGGTACAATGAGCAGTTCTTC. It is translated as CASSYSWGLGYNEQFF.

The CDR3 sequence is CASSDRSPGQSIYGYTF. CDR3 nucleotides: TGTGCCAGCAGTGATAGGAGCCCAGGACAGTCAATCTATGGCTACACCTTC. This chain connects TRBV2 to TRBJ1-2; tentative D call: TRBD1 (6 bases). CDR1 is SNHLY and CDR2 is FYNNEI in the germline V gene. This CDR3 comprises 17 residues. Trimming removed 3 bases at V and 4 bases at J, with 21 bases between.

This chain connects TRBV4-1 to TRBJ2-1, with a possible D match to TRBD2 (5 bases). Germline V gene sequence: CDR1 MGHRA, CDR2 YSYEKL. The V and J ends lost 0 bases and 6 bases respectively, with 12 bases between them. The CDR3 is 15 amino acids. The CDR3 reads CASSQEPGLSNEQFF. The CDR3 DNA follows: TGCGCCAGCAGCCAAGAACCCGGACTTAGCAATGAGCAGTTCTTC.

The chain joins TRBV27 to TRBJ1-5, with 12 bases lining up with TRBD1. Germline lookup yields CDR1 MNHEY and CDR2 SMNVEV (reference sequence). The CDR3 runs 14 residues. The J segment lost 6 bases and the V segment lost 7 bases, leaving 4 bases of the junction unmatched. DNA of the CDR3: TGTGCCAGCAAGGGACAGGGGGCGGTTCAGCCCCAGCATTTT. Its translation: CASKGQGAVQPQHF.

The chain carries TRBV6-5 and TRBJ1-1; no definite D call. The germline V gene encodes CDR1 MNHEY and CDR2 SVGAGI. Trimming removed 2 bases at V and 8 bases at J, with 18 bases between. The CDR3 contains 15 residues. The CDR3 loop is CASSYDTAPTGEAFF. In nucleotides, the CDR3 is TGTGCCAGCAGTTACGACACAGCACCGACGGGAGAAGCTTTCTTT.

With respect to this clonotype: Since a much larger clone is just one base distant, this may be a read error. The chain joins TRBV12-3 or TRBV12-4 to TRBJ1-1; D unresolved. This CDR3 has 12 residues. The CDR3 DNA sequence: TGTGCCAACAGTTTTTCCCCGGCCGAAGCTTTCTTT. It is translated as CANSFSPAEAFF.

The gene calls are TRBV2 and TRBJ1-2; possible D gene TRBD1, 5 bases. The CDR3 length is 11 residues. CDR1 is SNHLY, CDR2 FYNNEI, per germline. V dropped 10 bases and J dropped 8 bases, with 14 bases sitting between them. Written as DNA, the CDR3 is TGTGCCACACGCCGGGGGGACGGCTACACCTTC. This codes for CATRRGDGYTF. The full variable domain, rest sourced from reference TRBV2 and TRBJ1-2, is EPEVTQTPSHQVTQMGQEVILRCVPISNHLYFYWYRQILGQKVEFLVSFYNNEISEKSEIFDDQFSVERPDGSNFTLKIRSTKLEDSAMYFCATRRGDGYTFGSGTRLTVV.

V is TRBV27 and J is TRBJ2-7, with 12 bases fitting TRBD1. CDR3 length: 14 residues. The V gene end was trimmed by 7 bases and the J gene end by 5 bases; junction bases not matched to a gene: 6. CDR1 is MNHEY, CDR2 SMNVEV, per germline (reference sequence). In DNA form, the CDR3 reads TGTGCCAGCAAGCCCGGGACAGGGGGCCACGAGCAGTACTTC. Its protein is CASKPGTGGHEQYF.

The chain has TRBV12-3 or TRBV12-4 and TRBJ1-5; 8 nucleotides line up with TRBD1. The CDR3 covers 14 residues. V was clipped by 5 bases and J by 5 bases; unmatched bases: 5. Written as DNA, the CDR3 is TGTGCCAGCAGTGTGACAGGGGCCTATCAGCCCCAGCATTTT. This translates into CASSVTGAYQPQHF.

This clonotype has ten or more counts. This chain joins TRBV7-9 and TRBJ1-2, with a weak D call TRBD1 (5 bases). Germline V gene sequence: CDR1 SEHNR, CDR2 FQNEAQ (reference sequence). Trimming removed 5 bases from V and 3 bases from J, with 19 bases in between. The CDR3 loop spans 16 amino acids. The CDR3 DNA is TGTGCCAGCAGCCCCCCGCGGGGGGATGATTACTATGGCTACACCTTC. This translates into CASSPPRGDDYYGYTF.

This clonotype was detected only a few times. The V and J genes are TRBV20-1 and TRBJ2-7; 10 positions match TRBD2. V gave up 5 bases and J gave up 1 base; unmatched junction bases: 2. The germline gives CDR1 DFQATT, CDR2 SNEGSKA (reference sequence). The CDR3 contains 13 residues. CDR3 DNA: TGCAGTGCTGGGGGACTAGCGTCCTACGAGCAGTACGTC. Encoded protein: CSAGGLASYEQYV.

J is TRBJ1-5 and V is TRBV6-1; 8 bases line up with TRBD1. J was trimmed by 5 bases and V by 3 bases; bases with no gene match: 6. The CDR3 totals 15 residues. Germline V gene sequence: CDR1 MNHNS, CDR2 SASEGT. CDR3: CASSDRQGSHQPQHF. The CDR3 nucleotides are TGTGCCAGCAGTGATCGACAGGGGTCCCATCAGCCCCAGCATTTT.

The chain joins TRBV2 to TRBJ2-1; D unresolved. Germline CDR1 SNHLY, CDR2 FYNNEI. There are 15 residues in the CDR3. Trimming pared 6 bases from V and 2 bases from J, leaving 14 bases between. CDR3 protein: CASRLRTDTYNEQFF. In DNA, the CDR3 is TGTGCCAGCAGGTTAAGAACAGACACCTACAATGAGCAGTTCTTC. Looking up the rest from reference TRBV2 and TRBJ2-1 gives the full variable domain: EPEVTQTPSHQVTQMGQEVILRCVPISNHLYFYWYRQILGQKVEFLVSFYNNEISEKSEIFDDQFSVERPDGSNFTLKIRSTKLEDSAMYFCASRLRTDTYNEQFFGPGTRLTVL.

The table lists this clonotype with many counts. This sequence joins TRBV12-3 or TRBV12-4 and TRBJ2-7; TRBD2 matches at 9 bases. After removal of 4 bases from V and 2 bases from J, the junction contained 6 bases not matched to a gene. CDR3 length: 15 residues. The CDR3 DNA reads as TGTGCCAGCAGTTGGGTGACTAGCGGCCCCTACGAGCAGTACTTC. This encodes CASSWVTSGPYEQYF.

The V call is TRBV19, the J call TRBJ2-3; D remains ambiguous. The CDR3 spans 15 residues. The germline CDR1 and CDR2 sequences are LNHDA and SQIVND (reference sequence). V was cut by 3 bases and J by 2 bases, with 12 bases left in between. The CDR3 coding sequence is TGTGCCAGTAGTATCTTGGTCTCCACCACAGATACGCAGTATTTT. It encodes CASSILVSTTDTQYF.

This clonotype was observed many times. This chain links TRBV7-2 with TRBJ1-2; D is unresolved. From germline, CDR1 is SGHTA and CDR2 FQGNSA. The germline V and J ends were trimmed by 7 bases and 2 bases, with 8 bases remaining between them. The CDR3 contains 12 residues. CDR3 protein: CASTLSNYGYTF. In DNA, the CDR3 is TGTGCCAGCACCCTAAGCAACTATGGCTACACCTTC.

V is TRBV15 and J is TRBJ1-6; 9 bases fit TRBD1. Germline loops: CDR1 LNHNV, CDR2 YYDKDF (reference sequence). Trimming cost V 1 base and J 9 bases; bases outside gene matches: 13. The CDR3 loop spans 18 amino acids. The CDR3 spells CATSRGLLGYRGPSPLHF. The CDR3 DNA follows: TGTGCCACCAGCAGAGGGTTGTTGGGATACAGGGGGCCTTCACCCCTCCACTTT.

This clonotype was picked up a small number of times. This chain uses TRBV27 with TRBJ2-5, with 7 bases fitting TRBD2. The germline gives CDR1 MNHEY, CDR2 SMNVEV (reference sequence). Trimming cost V 3 bases and J 5 bases; bases outside gene matches: 3. The CDR3 runs to 13 residues. The CDR3 reads CASSFFSGETQYF. The CDR3 coding sequence is TGTGCCAGCAGTTTCTTTAGCGGGGAGACCCAGTACTTC.

The V call is TRBV7-9, the J call TRBJ2-7; the D gene is possibly TRBD1 (5 bases). V gave up 2 bases and J gave up 5 bases, with 13 bases separating them. CDR3 size: 14 residues. Germline V gene sequence: CDR1 SEHNR, CDR2 FQNEAQ (reference sequence). Written as DNA, the CDR3 is TGTGCCAGCAGCTTATCTCAGGGCATGGACGAGCAGTACGTC. Its protein product is CASSLSQGMDEQYV.

Concerning this clonotype itself: A much more abundant neighbour one base away suggests this may be a read error. DNA of the CDR3: TGTGCCAGCAGTTTACGGATCCCGAAACGCTATGGCTACACCTTC. Translating it yields CASSLRIPKRYGYTF. The gene calls are TRBV12-3 or TRBV12-4 and TRBJ1-2; unclear D gene. The CDR3 length is 15 residues. V was clipped by 2 bases and J by 4 bases, with 14 bases between them.

The chain carries TRBV20-1 and TRBJ2-5; D gene unclear. Germline V gene data show CDR1 as DFQATT and CDR2 as SNEGSKA (reference sequence). V dropped 3 bases and J dropped 3 bases, with 14 bases sitting between them. The CDR3 consists of 14 residues. The CDR3 loop is CSASVWGPKETQYF. In DNA form, the CDR3 reads TGCAGTGCTAGTGTCTGGGGTCCAAAAGAGACCCAGTACTTC.

The V and J genes are TRBV19 and TRBJ2-1, with D perhaps TRBD1 (6 bases). CDR3 length equals 16 residues. The V gene lost 5 bases and the J gene lost 3 bases, with 17 bases spanning the gap. Germline V CDR1 and CDR2: LNHDA, SQIVND (reference sequence). CDR3 protein: CASSSPGQRYYNEQFF. As DNA, the CDR3 is TGTGCCAGTAGTTCCCCGGGACAAAGATACTACAATGAGCAGTTCTTC.

This chain joins TRBV10-3 and TRBJ1-4; no clear D gene. This CDR3 is built from 14 residues. Germline assignment: CDR1 ENHRY and CDR2 SYGVKD. V was trimmed by 4 bases and J by 0 bases, leaving 6 bases between them. CDR3 amino acids: CAISADATNEKLFF. The CDR3 nucleotides are TGTGCCATCAGTGCGGACGCAACTAATGAAAAACTGTTTTTT.